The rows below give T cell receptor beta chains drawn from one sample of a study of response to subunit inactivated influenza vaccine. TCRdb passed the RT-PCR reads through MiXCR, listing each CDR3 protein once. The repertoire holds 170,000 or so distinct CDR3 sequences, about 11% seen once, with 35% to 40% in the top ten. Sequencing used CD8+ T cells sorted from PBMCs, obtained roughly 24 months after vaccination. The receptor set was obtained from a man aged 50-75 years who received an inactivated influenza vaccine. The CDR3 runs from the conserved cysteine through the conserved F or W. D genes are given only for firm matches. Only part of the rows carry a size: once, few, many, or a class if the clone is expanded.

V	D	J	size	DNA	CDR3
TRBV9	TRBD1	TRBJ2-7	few	TGTGCCAGCAGCGGAGACAGGGGGCCGGAGCAGTACTTC	CASSGDRGPEQYF
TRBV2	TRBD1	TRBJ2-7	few	TGTGCCAGCAGTGCAGGACAGGGGGCCCATCCATACGAGCAGTACTTC	CASSAGQGAHPYEQYF
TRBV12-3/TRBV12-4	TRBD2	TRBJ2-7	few	TGTGCCAGCAGTCCAACAGCGGGGGCCTACGAGCAGTACTTC	CASSPTAGAYEQYF
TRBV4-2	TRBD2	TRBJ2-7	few	TGTGCCAGCAGCCAAGAGGGTCTAGCGGGAGTTATCTCCTACGAGCAGTACTTC	CASSQEGLAGVISYEQYF
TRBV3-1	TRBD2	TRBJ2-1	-	TGTGCCAGCAGCCAAGATTGGACTAGCGCTTTTGTTGAGCAGTTCTTC	CASSQDWTSAFVEQFF
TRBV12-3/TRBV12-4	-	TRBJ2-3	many	TGTGCCAGCTCATGGGCCAACCGGGACAATACGCAGTATTTT	CASSWANRDNTQYF
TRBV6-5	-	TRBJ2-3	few	TGTGCCAGCAGTTACTGGAAAGCGACAGATACGCAGTATTTT	CASSYWKATDTQYF
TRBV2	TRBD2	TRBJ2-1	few	TGTGCCAGCCTTAGCGGGGGGGGATCCTACAATGAGCAGTTCTTC	CASLSGGGSYNEQFF
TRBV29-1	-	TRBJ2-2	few	TGCAGCGTTGGGGGGGCCACCGGGGAGCTGTTTTTT	CSVGGATGELFF
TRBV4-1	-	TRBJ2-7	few	TGCGCCAGCAGCCAGATCGGGGCCCTCGGGCAGTACTTC	CASSQIGALGQYF
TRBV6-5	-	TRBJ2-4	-	TGTGCCAGCAGTTACGATGGTCTAGCCAAAAACATTCAGTACTTC	CASSYDGLAKNIQYF
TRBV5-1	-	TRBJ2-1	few	TGCGCCAGCAGCTTGGAGGGTAGCAGAAACTCCTACAATGAGCAGTTCTTC	CASSLEGSRNSYNEQFF
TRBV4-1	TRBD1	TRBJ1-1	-	TGCGCCAGCAGCCAACCAGAAGGACAGGTGAACACTGAAGCTTTCTTT	CASSQPEGQVNTEAFF
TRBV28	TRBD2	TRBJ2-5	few	TGTGCCAGCAGTTATCAACTAGCGGGAGAACGAGAGACCCAGTACTTC	CASSYQLAGERETQYF
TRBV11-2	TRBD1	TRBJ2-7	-	TGTGCCAGCAGCTTAGTCCCAGGGGGCTTTTTCGGCTACGAGCAGTACTTC	CASSLVPGGFFGYEQYF
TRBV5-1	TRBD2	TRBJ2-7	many	TGCGCCAGCAGCCAGGGACTAGCGGGAGGCACCTACGAGCAGTACTTC	CASSQGLAGGTYEQYF
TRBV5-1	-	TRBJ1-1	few	TGCGCCAGCAGCCTGGGTGGCGGGTTACCTGAAGCTTTCTTT	CASSLGGGLPEAFF
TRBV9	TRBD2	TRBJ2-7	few	TGTGCCAGCACACCCGGACTAGCGGGAGGGCCACAGTACTTC	CASTPGLAGGPQYF
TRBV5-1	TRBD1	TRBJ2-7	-	TGCGCCAGCAGCACGCGGGACAGGGGGTTCGAGCAGTACTTC	CASSTRDRGFEQYF
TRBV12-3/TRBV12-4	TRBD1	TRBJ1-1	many	TGTGCCAGCACCCCTGGACAGGGGGAGCTACGGAACACTGAAGCTTTCTTT	CASTPGQGELRNTEAFF
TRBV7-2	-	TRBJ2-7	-	TGTGCCAGCAGTCAAACAGGGTATTCCACCTACGAGCAGTACTTC	CASSQTGYSTYEQYF
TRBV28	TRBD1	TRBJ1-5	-	TGTGCCAGCAACGAACAGGGGGGGGATATCGATCAGCCCCAGCATTTT	CASNEQGGDIDQPQHF
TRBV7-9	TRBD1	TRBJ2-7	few	TGTGCCAGTTCGGGACAGACCTACTACGAGCAGTACTTC	CASSGQTYYEQYF
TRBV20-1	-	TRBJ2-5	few	TGCAGCCTACCGCCTCAGCCGGAGACCCAGTACTTC	CSLPPQPETQYF
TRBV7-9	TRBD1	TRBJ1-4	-	TGTGCCAGCAGCACTACAGGGGAGGGTGAAAAACTGTTTTTT	CASSTTGEGEKLFF
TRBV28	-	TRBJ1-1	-	TGTGCCAGCAGAATAACCCGGGGGGAGCCAAACACTGAAGCTTTCTTT	CASRITRGEPNTEAFF
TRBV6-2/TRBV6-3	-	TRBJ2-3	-	TGTGCCAGCAAATGGCGGAGCACAGATACGCAGTATTTT	CASKWRSTDTQYF
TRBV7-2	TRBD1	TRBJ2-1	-	TGTGCCAGCAGCACAGACAGGGTTGTCTACAATGAGCAGTTCTTC	CASSTDRVVYNEQFF